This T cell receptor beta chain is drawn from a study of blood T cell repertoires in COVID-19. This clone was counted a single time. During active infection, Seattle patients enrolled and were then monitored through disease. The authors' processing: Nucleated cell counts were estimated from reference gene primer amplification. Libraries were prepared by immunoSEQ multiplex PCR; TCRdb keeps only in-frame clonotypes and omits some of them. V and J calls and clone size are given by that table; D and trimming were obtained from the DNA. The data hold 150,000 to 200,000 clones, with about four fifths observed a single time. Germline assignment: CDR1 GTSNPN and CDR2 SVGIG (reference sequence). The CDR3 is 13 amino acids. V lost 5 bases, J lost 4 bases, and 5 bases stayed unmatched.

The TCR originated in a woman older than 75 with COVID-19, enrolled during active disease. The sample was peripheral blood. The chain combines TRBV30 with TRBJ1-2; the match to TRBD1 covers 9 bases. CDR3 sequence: CAWDRGLGYGYTF. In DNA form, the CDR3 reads TGTGCCTGGGACAGGGGGTTAGGCTATGGCTACACCTTC.